Each of the 20 T cell receptor beta chains below was sequenced from the same sample in a study of shared T cell receptors in the human thymus. Assay used: immunoSEQ multiplex PCR; TCRdb lists only in-frame clones, some missing. The data contain 700,000 or so clones, 70% to 90% of them singletons. These records were also assigned to another study, of human thymus T cells.

The sample comprised thymocytes. These receptors originate from a girl in the first two years of life with a congenital heart defect.

The chain links TRBV6-6 to TRBJ1-2, with 9 bases identical to TRBD1. In germline, CDR1 is MNHNY, CDR2 SVGAGI (reference sequence). V lost 8 bases, J lost 6 bases, and 10 bases stayed unmatched. The CDR3 loop spans 14 amino acids. The CDR3 protein is CASSGKRDRDGYTF. The DNA of the CDR3 is TGTGCCAGCTCAGGGAAGAGGGACAGGGATGGCTACACCTTC.

This chain connects TRBV27 to TRBJ1-4; tentatively, D is TRBD1 (6 bases). This CDR3 is built from 14 residues. Per the germline V gene, CDR1 is MNHEY and CDR2 is SMNVEV (reference sequence). The V end was cut by 6 bases, the J end by 6 bases, with 14 bases between. The CDR3 DNA reads as TGTGCCAGCAGGTCCCCCAGGGGCCATGAAAAACTGTTTTTT. It codes for CASRSPRGHEKLFF.

The chain is built from TRBV5-1 and TRBJ2-7, with TRBD2 as a possible D gene (7 bases). The CDR3 sequence is 16 residues long. CDR1 SGHRS and CDR2 YFSETQ come from the germline V gene. V lost 1 base, J lost 6 bases, and 20 bases lay in between. The CDR3, as DNA: TGCGCCAGCAGCTTGAATCCGGACGGGGGGCCCAGCGAGCAGTACTTC. Protein sequence: CASSLNPDGGPSEQYF.

V gene TRBV28 combines with J gene TRBJ2-7; 9 bases fit TRBD2. The V and J ends lost 5 bases and 1 base, in that order; junction bases with no gene match: 9. The CDR3 has 16 amino acids. The V gene's germline CDR1 is MDHEN and CDR2 SYDVKM. CDR3 DNA sequence: TGTGCCAGCAGTATCCCCGAGACTAGCGGATCCTACGAGCAGTACTTC. Translated: CASSIPETSGSYEQYF.

A word on this clone: The same CDR3 arises from other DNA sequences in this sample as well. V gene TRBV28 combines with J gene TRBJ2-7, with TRBD2 as a possible D gene (6 bases). CDR1 is MDHEN and CDR2 is SYDVKM in the germline V gene. Deletions cut 6 bases from V and 6 bases from J, with 9 bases between. CDR3 length equals 11 residues. The CDR3 region is CASSLGGEQYF. The CDR3 DNA is TGTGCCAGCAGCCTGGGGGGCGAGCAGTACTTC. Combining the CDR3 with reference TRBV28 and TRBJ2-7 gives the whole variable domain DVKVTQSSRYLVKRTGEKVFLECVQDMDHENMFWYRQDPGLGLRLIYFSYDVKMKEKGDIPEGYSVSREKKERFSLILESASTNQTSMYLCASSLGGEQYFGPGTRLTVT.

The rearrangement links TRBV19 to TRBJ2-3, with TRBD2 as a possible D gene (5 bases). There are 17 residues in the CDR3. V lost 5 bases to trimming and J lost 5 bases, with 23 bases between them. The germline V gene has CDR1 LNHDA and CDR2 SQIVND (reference sequence). The CDR3 region has the DNA TGTGCCAGTAGTCCCCGGGCCGGCCGGGGATTAGGAGATACGCAGTATTTT. Protein sequence: CASSPRAGRGLGDTQYF.

V is TRBV19 and J is TRBJ1-1; D uncertain. This CDR3 is 12 amino acids long. The V gene's germline CDR1 is LNHDA and CDR2 SQIVND (reference sequence). V gave up 5 bases and J gave up 5 bases, with 9 bases separating them. CDR3 DNA sequence: TGTGCCAGTAGTGTGGAGGGTACTGAAGCTTTCTTT. Its protein product is CASSVEGTEAFF.

This clone has more than one count but fewer than ten. V is TRBV7-9 and J is TRBJ2-2; 9 positions match TRBD1. Germline loops: CDR1 SEHNR, CDR2 FQNEAQ (reference sequence). This CDR3 contains 18 residues. The ends lost 4 bases at V and 4 bases at J; junction bases unmatched: 13. This chain's CDR3 is CASSSKPDRGSSTGELFF. The CDR3 nucleotides read TGTGCCAGCAGCTCTAAACCGGACAGGGGAAGTAGCACCGGGGAGCTGTTTTTT.

The J gene is TRBJ2-3, the V gene TRBV28; D gene unclear. V gave up 2 bases and J gave up 2 bases, with 8 bases separating them. Germline V gene lookup returns CDR1 MDHEN and CDR2 SYDVKM. This CDR3 is 14 amino acids long. The CDR3 is CASSLGLPTDTQYF. CDR3 nucleotides: TGTGCCAGCAGTTTAGGGCTGCCCACAGATACGCAGTATTTT. Using reference TRBV28 and TRBJ2-3 for the parts outside the CDR3, the full variable domain is DVKVTQSSRYLVKRTGEKVFLECVQDMDHENMFWYRQDPGLGLRLIYFSYDVKMKEKGDIPEGYSVSREKKERFSLILESASTNQTSMYLCASSLGLPTDTQYFGPGTRLTVL.

This clone was seen only once. V gene TRBV4-3 combines with J gene TRBJ1-1; 10 bases fit TRBD1. J was trimmed by 6 bases and V by 10 bases; bases with no gene match: 17. The germline gives CDR1 LGHNA, CDR2 YSLEER. This CDR3 is built from 16 residues. CDR3 sequence (DNA): TGCGCCACCCGATTCCGGGACAGGGGTCGGGAGGCTGAAGCTTTCTTT. It yields the protein CATRFRDRGREAEAFF.

The chain employs TRBV28 and TRBJ1-5, with 11 positions matching TRBD1. Trimming removed 5 bases from V and 0 bases from J; junction bases left unmatched: 12. Germline values: CDR1 MDHEN, CDR2 SYDVKM. CDR3 length: 19 amino acids. CDR3 nucleotides: TGTGCCAGCAGTAGAGGACAGGGGGCGAGCAGTTATAGCAATCAGCCCCAGCATTTT. Its translation: CASSRGQGASSYSNQPQHF.

V is TRBV10-3 and J is TRBJ1-2; possibly TRBD1 for D (6 bases). Germline assignment: CDR1 ENHRY and CDR2 SYGVKD. The CDR3 runs 17 residues. Trimming removed 3 bases at V and 5 bases at J, with 22 bases between. CDR3 region: CAISDYGGGGARYGYTF. In DNA form, the CDR3 reads TGTGCCATCAGTGATTACGGGGGCGGGGGAGCTCGGTATGGCTACACCTTC.

V is TRBV6-1 and J is TRBJ1-2; 8 bases are a match to TRBD1. This CDR3 has 15 amino acids. Germline CDR1 is MNHNS and CDR2 is SASEGT. J lost 4 bases, V lost 3 bases, and 7 bases had no gene match. CDR3 nucleotide sequence: TGTGCCAGCAGTGACCAGGGGGCGAGTGTCTATGGCTACACCTTC. Encoded protein: CASSDQGASVYGYTF.

V and J are TRBV14 and TRBJ2-2; 7 positions match TRBD1. Unmatched junction bases numbered 3, after V lost 3 bases and J lost 2 bases. Germline V lookup: CDR1 SGHDN, CDR2 FVKESK. There are 15 residues in the CDR3. The CDR3 spells CASSHGTENTGELFF. CDR3 in DNA: TGTGCCAGCAGCCACGGGACAGAAAACACCGGGGAGCTGTTTTTT.

This clone came up once. The chain has TRBV28 and TRBJ2-7; D may be TRBD1 (6 bases). In germline, CDR1 is MDHEN, CDR2 SYDVKM. CDR3 length: 17 residues. V was trimmed by 5 bases and J by 0 bases, leaving 20 bases between them. The CDR3 loop reads CASSLHVDRTSSYEQYF. CDR3 bases: TGTGCCAGCAGTCTCCACGTCGACAGGACCTCCTCCTACGAGCAGTACTTC.

The chain carries TRBV19 and TRBJ2-4; tentatively, D is TRBD2 (6 bases). The CDR3 loop spans 23 amino acids. V lost 3 bases to trimming and J lost 2 bases, with 35 bases between them. Germline values: CDR1 LNHDA, CDR2 SQIVND (reference sequence). The CDR3 reads CASSIREGRPNFRGSTPKNIQYF. The CDR3 coding sequence is TGTGCCAGTAGTATTCGAGAGGGACGCCCTAACTTTCGGGGGAGTACCCCCAAAAACATTCAGTACTTC.

This chain connects TRBV7-2 to TRBJ1-2, with D uncertain. Germline V gene sequence: CDR1 SGHTA, CDR2 FQGNSA. The CDR3 runs 13 residues. V lost 2 bases and J lost 8, with 12 bases in between. The CDR3 sequence: CASSLPGSWGYTF. CDR3 bases: TGTGCCAGCAGCTTACCGGGGAGTTGGGGCTACACCTTC.

The rearrangement joins TRBV15 to TRBJ2-1, with TRBD1 matching over 8 bases. The CDR3 consists of 14 residues. Germline V gene sequence: CDR1 LNHNV, CDR2 YYDKDF (reference sequence). V lost 3 bases and J lost 8; bases outside the gene matches: 6. The CDR3: CATSSIDRGDEQFF. The CDR3, as DNA: TGTGCCACCAGCAGTATAGACAGGGGCGATGAGCAGTTCTTC.

The chain uses TRBV15 and TRBJ1-6; D is ambiguous. The germline CDR1 and CDR2 sequences are LNHNV and YYDKDF (reference sequence). This CDR3 has 17 residues. V shed 0 bases and J shed 10 bases, with 19 bases lying between them. The CDR3 reads CATSRDLYCVGGSPLHF. In DNA form, the CDR3 reads TGTGCCACCAGCAGAGATCTCTATTGCGTAGGCGGGTCACCCCTCCACTTT. Complete variable domain (other parts from reference TRBV15 and TRBJ1-6): DAMVIQNPRYQVTQFGKPVTLSCSQTLNHNVMYWYQQKSSQAPKLLFHYYDKDFNNEADTPDNFQSRRPNTSFCFLDIRSPGLGDTAMYLCATSRDLYCVGGSPLHFGNGTRLTVT.

The V and J genes are TRBV7-8 and TRBJ2-2; 10 bases map to TRBD1. V trimming: 3 bases; J trimming: 3 bases; junction bases outside the gene matches: 4. The CDR3 has 16 residues. Germline-derived CDR1 and CDR2 are SGHVS and FQNEAQ. CDR3 DNA sequence: TGTGCCAGCAGCTTGGGACAGGGGCCTTACACCGGGGAGCTGTTTTTT. Encoded protein: CASSLGQGPYTGELFF.